Shown below are 5 T cell receptor beta chains from a single sample sequenced in a study of blood T cell repertoires in COVID-19. Some clones are missing from TCRdb's copy, which holds only in-frame ones; the method was immunoSEQ multiplex PCR. The data hold some 180,000 clones, with roughly 84% observed a single time. Sequencing used PBMCs or T cells enriched from blood (not recorded which). The receptors originated from a woman aged 25 to 39 who had been exposed to COVID-19.

The rearrangement links TRBV19 to TRBJ1-4; D remains unclear. Germline V gives CDR1 LNHDA, CDR2 SQIVND (reference sequence). The V end lost 5 bases, the J end lost 0 bases, and 10 bases lay between the germline ends. The CDR3 extends over 15 amino acids. CDR3 nucleotide sequence: TGTGCCAGTAGTCCCGGACTGCCAACTAATGAAAAACTGTTTTTT. Protein: CASSPGLPTNEKLFF.

J is TRBJ2-1 and V is TRBV7-3; 9 positions agree with TRBD2. V lost 5 bases to trimming and J lost 7 bases; unmatched junction nucleotides: 9. Germline V gene lookup returns CDR1 SGHTA and CDR2 FQGTGA. CDR3 length: 15 amino acids. CDR3: CASSLAGTSINEQFF. Here the CDR3 DNA reads TGTGCCAGCAGCCTAGCCGGGACTAGCATAAATGAGCAGTTCTTC. The full variable domain, its missing parts supplied by reference TRBV7-3 and TRBJ2-1, is GAGVSQTPSNKVTEKGKYVELRCDPISGHTALYWYRQSLGQGPEFLIYFQGTGAADDSGLPNDRFFAVRPEGSVSTLKIQRTERGDSAVYLCASSLAGTSINEQFFGPGTRLTVL.

For this clone: One end of the junction is discordant with germline, which a read error may explain. This chain uses TRBV2 with TRBJ1-3; D is uncertain. The CDR3 is 15 residues long. CDR1 and CDR2 from the germline V gene are SNHLY and FYNNEI. CDR3 protein: CASSERKTSGNTMYF. CDR3 nucleotides: TGTGCCAGCAGTGAGCGGAAGACCTCTGGAAACACCATGTATTTT. The full variable domain, with the rest looked up from reference TRBV2 and TRBJ1-3, is EPEVTQTPSHQVTQMGQEVILRCVPISNHLYFYWYRQILGQKVEFLVSFYNNEISEKSEIFDDQFSVERPDGSNFTLKIRSTKLEDSAMYFCASSERKTSGNTMYFGEGSWLTVV.

The chain recombines TRBV6-5 with TRBJ2-7, with a tentative D call TRBD1 (7 bases). Germline values: CDR1 MNHEY, CDR2 SVGAGI. V gave up 6 bases and J gave up 0 bases, with 15 bases separating them. The CDR3 totals 15 residues. DNA for the CDR3: TGTGCCAGCAGCTACAGGGGTAGCGGCTCCTACGAGCAGTACTTC. This encodes CASSYRGSGSYEQYF.

The rearrangement uses TRBV18 and TRBJ1-1; the D is unclear. Looked up from germline, CDR1 is KGHSH and CDR2 is LQKENI. The V end was cut by 7 bases, the J end by 5 bases, with 11 bases between. The CDR3 covers 12 residues. CDR3 nucleotide sequence: TGTGCCAGCTTCTTGGCGGGGACTGAAGCTTTCTTT. Translated, it gives CASFLAGTEAFF.